The source of this T cell receptor beta chain is a study of T cell repertoires in cytomegalovirus infection. In TCRdb, the reads were re-called with MiXCR into one record per CDR3 protein. The sample has 740,000 or so distinct CDR3 sequences; 35% are singletons. The TCR sequence derives from a human donor in good health (CMV status not recorded). Some clones in this sample may be carry-over from other donors' samples. The sample consisted of PBMCs.

The CDR3 sequence is CSVEDTTEAEAFF. CDR3 in DNA: TGCAGCGTTGAAGATACGACAGAGGCTGAAGCTTTCTTT. The chain employs TRBV29-1 and TRBJ1-1; a weak D match, TRBD1 (5 bases). Germline loops: CDR1 SQVTM, CDR2 ANQGSEA. CDR3 length equals 13 residues. Trimming pared 0 bases from V and 6 bases from J, leaving 11 bases between.